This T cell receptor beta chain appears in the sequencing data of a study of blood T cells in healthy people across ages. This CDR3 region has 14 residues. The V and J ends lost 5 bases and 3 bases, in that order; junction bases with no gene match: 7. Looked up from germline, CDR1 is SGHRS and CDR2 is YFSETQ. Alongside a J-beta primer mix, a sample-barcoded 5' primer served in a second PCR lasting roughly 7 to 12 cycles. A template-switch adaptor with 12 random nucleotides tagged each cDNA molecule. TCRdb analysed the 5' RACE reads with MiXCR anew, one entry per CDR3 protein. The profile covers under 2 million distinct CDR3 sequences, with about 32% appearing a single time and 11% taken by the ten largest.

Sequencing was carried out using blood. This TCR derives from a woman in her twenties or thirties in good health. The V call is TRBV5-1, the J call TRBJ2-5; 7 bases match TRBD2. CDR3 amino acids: CASRSGAGEETQYF. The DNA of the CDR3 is TGCGCCAGCAGGTCCGGCGCGGGAGAAGAGACCCAGTACTTC.